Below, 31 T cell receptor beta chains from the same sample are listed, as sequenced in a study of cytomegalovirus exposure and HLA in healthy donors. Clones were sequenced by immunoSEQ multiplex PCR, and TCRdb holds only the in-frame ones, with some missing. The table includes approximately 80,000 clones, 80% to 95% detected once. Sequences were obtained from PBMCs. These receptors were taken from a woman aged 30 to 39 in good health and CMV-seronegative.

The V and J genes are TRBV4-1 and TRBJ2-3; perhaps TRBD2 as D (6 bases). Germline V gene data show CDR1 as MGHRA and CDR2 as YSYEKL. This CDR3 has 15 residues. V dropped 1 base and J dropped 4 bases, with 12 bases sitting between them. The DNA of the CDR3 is TGCGCCAGCAGCCAAGTATTAACGGGAGCAGATACGCAGTATTTT. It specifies CASSQVLTGADTQYF.

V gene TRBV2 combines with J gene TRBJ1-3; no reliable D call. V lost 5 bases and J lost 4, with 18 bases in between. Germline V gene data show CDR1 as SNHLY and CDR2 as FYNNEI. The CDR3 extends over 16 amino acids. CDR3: CASSRSGEKVGNTIYF. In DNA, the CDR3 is TGTGCCAGCAGTCGCTCGGGAGAGAAAGTGGGAAACACCATATATTTT.

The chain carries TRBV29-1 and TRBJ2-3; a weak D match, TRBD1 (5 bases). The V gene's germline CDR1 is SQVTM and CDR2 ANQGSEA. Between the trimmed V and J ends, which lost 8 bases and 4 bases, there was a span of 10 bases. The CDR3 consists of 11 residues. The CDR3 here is CSTQGPDTQYF. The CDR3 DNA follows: TGCAGCACTCAGGGTCCAGATACGCAGTATTTT.

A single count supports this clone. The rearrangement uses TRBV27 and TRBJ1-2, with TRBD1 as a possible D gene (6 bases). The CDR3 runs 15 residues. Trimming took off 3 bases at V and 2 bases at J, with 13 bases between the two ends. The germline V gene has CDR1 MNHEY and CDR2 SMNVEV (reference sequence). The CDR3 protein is CASSLKSGVNYGYTF. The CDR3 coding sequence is TGTGCCAGCAGTTTGAAGTCAGGGGTAAACTATGGCTACACCTTC.

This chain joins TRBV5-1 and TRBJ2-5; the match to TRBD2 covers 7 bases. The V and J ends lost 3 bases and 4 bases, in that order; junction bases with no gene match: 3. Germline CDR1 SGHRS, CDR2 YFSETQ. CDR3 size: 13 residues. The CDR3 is CASSSGGSETQYF. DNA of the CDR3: TGCGCCAGCAGCTCGGGGGGATCAGAGACCCAGTACTTC.

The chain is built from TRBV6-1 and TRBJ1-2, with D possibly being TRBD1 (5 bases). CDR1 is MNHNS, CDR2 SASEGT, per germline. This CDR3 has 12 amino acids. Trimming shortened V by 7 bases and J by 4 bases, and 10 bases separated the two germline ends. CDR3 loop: CASTPRAYGYTF. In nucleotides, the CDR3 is TGTGCCAGCACCCCCAGGGCCTATGGCTACACCTTC.

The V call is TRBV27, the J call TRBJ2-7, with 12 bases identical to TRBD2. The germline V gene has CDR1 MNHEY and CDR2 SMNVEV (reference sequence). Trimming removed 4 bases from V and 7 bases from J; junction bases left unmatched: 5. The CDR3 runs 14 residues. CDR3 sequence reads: CASSSGLAGWEQYF. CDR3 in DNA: TGTGCCAGCAGTTCCGGACTAGCGGGGTGGGAGCAGTACTTC.

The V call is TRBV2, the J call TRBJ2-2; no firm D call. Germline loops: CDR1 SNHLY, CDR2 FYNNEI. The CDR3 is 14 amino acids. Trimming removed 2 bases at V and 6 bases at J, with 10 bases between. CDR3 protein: CASSESESPGELFF. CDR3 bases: TGTGCCAGCAGTGAATCCGAGAGCCCCGGGGAGCTGTTTTTT.

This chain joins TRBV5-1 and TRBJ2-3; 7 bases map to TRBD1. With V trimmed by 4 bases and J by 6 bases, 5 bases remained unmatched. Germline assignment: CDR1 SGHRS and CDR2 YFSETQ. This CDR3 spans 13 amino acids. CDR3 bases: TGCGCCAGCAGCGAACAGGGGAGTGATACGCAGTATTTT. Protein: CASSEQGSDTQYF.

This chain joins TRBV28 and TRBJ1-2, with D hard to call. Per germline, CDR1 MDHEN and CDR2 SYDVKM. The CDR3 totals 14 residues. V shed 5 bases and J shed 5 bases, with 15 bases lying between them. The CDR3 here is CASSPTRGRYGYTF. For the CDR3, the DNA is TGTGCCAGCAGTCCAACTCGGGGTAGATATGGCTACACCTTC.

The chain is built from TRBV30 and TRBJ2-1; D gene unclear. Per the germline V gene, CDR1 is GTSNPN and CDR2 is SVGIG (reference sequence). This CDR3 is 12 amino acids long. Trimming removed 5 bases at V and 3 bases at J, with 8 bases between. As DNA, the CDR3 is TGTGCCTGGGGGCTACTCTACAATGAGCAGTTCTTC. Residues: CAWGLLYNEQFF.

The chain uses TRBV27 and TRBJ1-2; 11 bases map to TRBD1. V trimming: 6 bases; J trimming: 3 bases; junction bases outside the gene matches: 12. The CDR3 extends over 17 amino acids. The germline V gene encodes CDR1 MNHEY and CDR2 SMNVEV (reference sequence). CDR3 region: CASRPIGQGARDYGYTF. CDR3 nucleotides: TGTGCCAGCAGACCTATTGGACAGGGGGCGCGGGACTATGGCTACACCTTC.

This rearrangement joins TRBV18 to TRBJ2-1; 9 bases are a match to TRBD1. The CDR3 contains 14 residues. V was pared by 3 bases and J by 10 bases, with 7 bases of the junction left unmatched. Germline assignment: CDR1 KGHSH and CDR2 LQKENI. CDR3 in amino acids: CASSPWGQGGEQFF. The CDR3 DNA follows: TGTGCCAGCTCACCTTGGGGACAGGGTGGCGAGCAGTTCTTC.

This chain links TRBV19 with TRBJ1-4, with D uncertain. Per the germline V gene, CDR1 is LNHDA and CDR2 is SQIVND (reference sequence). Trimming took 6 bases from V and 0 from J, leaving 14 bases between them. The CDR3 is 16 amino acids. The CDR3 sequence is CASSLILTATNEKLFF. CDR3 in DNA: TGTGCCAGTAGCCTCATCCTCACGGCAACTAATGAAAAACTGTTTTTT. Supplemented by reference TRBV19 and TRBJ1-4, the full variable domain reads DGGITQSPKYLFRKEGQNVTLSCEQNLNHDAMYWYRQDPGQGLRLIYYSQIVNDFQKGDIAEGYSVSREKKESFPLTVTSAQKNPTAFYLCASSLILTATNEKLFFGSGTQLSVL.

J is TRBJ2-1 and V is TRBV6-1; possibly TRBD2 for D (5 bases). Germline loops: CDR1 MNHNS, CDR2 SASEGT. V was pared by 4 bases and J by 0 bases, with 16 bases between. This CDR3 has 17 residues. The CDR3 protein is CASSGGVLVSSYNEQFF. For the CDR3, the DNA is TGTGCCAGCAGTGGGGGTGTACTAGTGAGCTCCTACAATGAGCAGTTCTTC.

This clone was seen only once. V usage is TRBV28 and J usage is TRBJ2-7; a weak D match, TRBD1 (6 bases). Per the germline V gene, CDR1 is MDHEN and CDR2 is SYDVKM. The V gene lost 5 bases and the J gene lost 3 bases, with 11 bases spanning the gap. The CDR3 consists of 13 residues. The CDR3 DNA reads TGTGCCAGCAGTCTTACAGGGAACTACGAGCAGTACTTC. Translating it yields CASSLTGNYEQYF.

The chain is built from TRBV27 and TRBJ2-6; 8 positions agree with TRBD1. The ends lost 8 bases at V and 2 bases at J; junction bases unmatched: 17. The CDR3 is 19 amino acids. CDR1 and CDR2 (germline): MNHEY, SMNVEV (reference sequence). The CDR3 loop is CASLPVGQGKRPGANVLTF. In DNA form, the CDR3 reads TGTGCCAGCCTCCCGGTAGGACAGGGCAAGAGGCCTGGGGCCAACGTCCTGACTTTC.

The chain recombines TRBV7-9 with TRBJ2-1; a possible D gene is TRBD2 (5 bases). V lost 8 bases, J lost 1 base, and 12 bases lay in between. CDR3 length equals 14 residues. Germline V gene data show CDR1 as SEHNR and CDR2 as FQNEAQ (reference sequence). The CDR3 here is CASGRGRSYNEQFF. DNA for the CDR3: TGTGCCAGCGGTCGAGGGCGGTCCTACAATGAGCAGTTCTTC.

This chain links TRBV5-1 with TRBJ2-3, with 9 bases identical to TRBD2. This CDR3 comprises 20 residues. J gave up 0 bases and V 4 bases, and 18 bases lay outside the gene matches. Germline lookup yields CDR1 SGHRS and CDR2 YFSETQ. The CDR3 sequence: CASSLGGSGGHRSSTDTQYF. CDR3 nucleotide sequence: TGCGCCAGCAGCCTCGGAGGTAGCGGGGGTCACCGGTCTAGCACAGATACGCAGTATTTT. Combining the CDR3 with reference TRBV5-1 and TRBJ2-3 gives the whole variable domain KAGVTQTPRYLIKTRGQQVTLSCSPISGHRSVSWYQQTPGQGLQFLFEYFSETQRNKGNFPGRFSGRQFSNSRSEMNVSTLELGDSALYLCASSLGGSGGHRSSTDTQYFGPGTRLTVL.

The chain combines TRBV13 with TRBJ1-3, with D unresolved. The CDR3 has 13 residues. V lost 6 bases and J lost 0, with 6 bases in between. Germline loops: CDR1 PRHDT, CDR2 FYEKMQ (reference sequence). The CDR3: CASSGVSGNTIYF. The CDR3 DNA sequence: TGTGCCAGCAGTGGAGTCTCTGGAAACACCATATATTTT.

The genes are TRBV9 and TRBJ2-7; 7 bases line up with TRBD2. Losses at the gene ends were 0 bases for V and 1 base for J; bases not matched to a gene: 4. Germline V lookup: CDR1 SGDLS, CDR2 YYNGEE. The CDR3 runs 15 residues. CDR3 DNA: TGTGCCAGCAGCGTAGATGGGGGGGTATCCTACGAGCAGTACTTC. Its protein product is CASSVDGGVSYEQYF.

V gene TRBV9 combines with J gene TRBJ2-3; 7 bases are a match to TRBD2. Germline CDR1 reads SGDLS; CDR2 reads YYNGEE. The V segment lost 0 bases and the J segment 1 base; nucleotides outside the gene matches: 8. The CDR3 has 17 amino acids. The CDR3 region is CASSVAPSGVGTDTQYF. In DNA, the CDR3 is TGTGCCAGCAGCGTAGCCCCAAGCGGGGTTGGCACAGATACGCAGTATTTT.

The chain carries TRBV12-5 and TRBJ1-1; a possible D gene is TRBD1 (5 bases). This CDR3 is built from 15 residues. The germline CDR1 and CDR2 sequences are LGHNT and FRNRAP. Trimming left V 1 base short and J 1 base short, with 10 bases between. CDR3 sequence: CASGLATTGNTEAFF. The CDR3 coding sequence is TGTGCTAGTGGTTTGGCTACTACAGGGAACACTGAAGCTTTCTTT.

The CDR3 nucleotides are TGCGCCAGCAGCCTTATTACAGGGGGCCTTAACTATGGCTACACCTTC. Amino acid sequence: CASSLITGGLNYGYTF. The chain recombines TRBV5-1 with TRBJ1-2; TRBD1 matches 9 bases. This CDR3 spans 16 amino acids. The V segment lost 4 bases and the J segment 1 base; nucleotides outside the gene matches: 8. Per germline, CDR1 SGHRS and CDR2 YFSETQ.

This CDR3 reads CASSLVGRGRVGTEAFF. The CDR3 DNA reads as TGTGCCAGCAGCTTAGTGGGTCGGGGGAGAGTGGGCACTGAAGCTTTCTTT. The V and J genes are TRBV11-2 and TRBJ1-1; D is perhaps TRBD1 (5 bases). V dropped 1 base and J dropped 4 bases, with 19 bases sitting between them. The germline V gene has CDR1 SGHAT and CDR2 FQNNGV. This CDR3 has 17 residues.

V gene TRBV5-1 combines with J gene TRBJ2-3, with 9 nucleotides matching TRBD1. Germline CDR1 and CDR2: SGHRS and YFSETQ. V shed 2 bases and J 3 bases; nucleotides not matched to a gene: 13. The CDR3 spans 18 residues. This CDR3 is CASSFGDRVLSLTDTQYF. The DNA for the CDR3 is TGCGCCAGCAGCTTCGGGGACAGGGTTCTCTCATTGACAGATACGCAGTATTTT.

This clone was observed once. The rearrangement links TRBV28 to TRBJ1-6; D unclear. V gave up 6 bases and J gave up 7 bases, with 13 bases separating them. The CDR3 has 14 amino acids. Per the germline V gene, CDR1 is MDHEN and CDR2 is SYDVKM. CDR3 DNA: TGTGCCAGCAGCATCGCTGGGCCCAATTCACCCCTCCACTTT. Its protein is CASSIAGPNSPLHF.

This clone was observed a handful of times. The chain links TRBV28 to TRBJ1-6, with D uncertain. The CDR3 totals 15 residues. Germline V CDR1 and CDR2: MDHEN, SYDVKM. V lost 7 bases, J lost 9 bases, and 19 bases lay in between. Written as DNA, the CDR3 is TGTGCCAGCACACGCCCCCGAAAACAAAGTTCACCCCTCCACTTT. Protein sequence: CASTRPRKQSSPLHF.

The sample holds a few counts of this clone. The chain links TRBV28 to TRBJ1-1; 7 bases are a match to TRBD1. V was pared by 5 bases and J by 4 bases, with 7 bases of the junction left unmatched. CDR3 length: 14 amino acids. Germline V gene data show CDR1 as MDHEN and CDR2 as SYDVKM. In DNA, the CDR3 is TGTGCCAGCAGTCCTGACAGGGTGCCCACTGAAGCTTTCTTT. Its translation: CASSPDRVPTEAFF.

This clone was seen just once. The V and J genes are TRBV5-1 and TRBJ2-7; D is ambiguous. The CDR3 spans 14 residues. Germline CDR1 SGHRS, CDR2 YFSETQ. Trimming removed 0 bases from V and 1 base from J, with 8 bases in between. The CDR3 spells CASSLGSQSYEQYF. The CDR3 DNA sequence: TGCGCCAGCAGCTTGGGGTCTCAGTCCTACGAGCAGTACTTC. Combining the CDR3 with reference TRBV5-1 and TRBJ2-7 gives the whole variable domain KAGVTQTPRYLIKTRGQQVTLSCSPISGHRSVSWYQQTPGQGLQFLFEYFSETQRNKGNFPGRFSGRQFSNSRSEMNVSTLELGDSALYLCASSLGSQSYEQYFGPGTRLTVT.

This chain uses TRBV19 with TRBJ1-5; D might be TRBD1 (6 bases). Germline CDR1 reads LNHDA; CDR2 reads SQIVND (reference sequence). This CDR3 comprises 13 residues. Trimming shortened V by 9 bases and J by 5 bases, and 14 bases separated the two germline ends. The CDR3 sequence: CASRGRSYQPQHF. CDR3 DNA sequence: TGTGCCAGCAGGGGCAGGTCGTATCAGCCCCAGCATTTT.